One T cell receptor beta chain is described in this entry. Its antigen is unidentified. Once RNA had been extracted, it was reverse transcribed into cDNA to act as the sequencing template. TCRdb's table, derived via immunoSEQ multiplex PCR, lists solely in-frame clones and lacks some. Of some 160,000 clones in the sample, approximately 65% were seen once. The data were obtained in a study of CD8+ T cells in alopecia areata. About the research overall: Those treated were given oral tofacitinib at 5 to 10 mg twice daily. The study's findings and limits: Lesional scalp exceeded normal scalp in clonality, especially in alopecia totalis/universalis.

The CDR3 runs 12 residues. With 0 bases removed from V and 7 bases from J, the gap between germline ends came to 9 bases. From germline, CDR1 is GTSNPN and CDR2 SVGIG (reference sequence). Treatment in this sample: oral pan-JAK inhibitor, 5-10 mg twice daily. The sequence was collected from a human donor with alopecia areata. This sequence joins TRBV30 and TRBJ2-5; D may be TRBD1 (5 bases). The specimen comprised CD4+ T cells sorted from blood, sampled at week 4, from a patient treated with tofacitinib. CDR3 sequence reads: CAWSVTVGTQYF. The CDR3 nucleotides read TGTGCCTGGAGTGTGACAGTCGGGACCCAGTACTTC.